This TCR beta chain stems from a study of blood T cell repertoires in COVID-19. About the study: COVID-19 samples from acute and convalescent phases originated in the United States, Italy and Spain. In each case, the material was cDNA or gDNA derived from T cells, B-cell-depleted T cells, or PBMCs.

The germline V and J ends were trimmed by 0 bases and 3 bases, with 13 bases remaining between them. Per germline, CDR1 SGHDT and CDR2 YYEEEE. This CDR3 is 15 amino acids long. Method: immunoSEQ multiplex PCR; TCRdb's copy keeps in-frame clones and lacks some. The table lists approximately 210,000 clones, roughly 78% of them singletons. V and J are TRBV5-6 and TRBJ2-7; D might be TRBD2 (6 bases). Sequences were obtained from peripheral blood. The TCR comes from a woman aged 40-49 years with acute or convalescent COVID-19. The CDR3 DNA sequence: TGTGCCAGCAGCTTGGGGCTGGGGGGATTCTACGAGCAGTACTTC. Its protein is CASSLGLGGFYEQYF.